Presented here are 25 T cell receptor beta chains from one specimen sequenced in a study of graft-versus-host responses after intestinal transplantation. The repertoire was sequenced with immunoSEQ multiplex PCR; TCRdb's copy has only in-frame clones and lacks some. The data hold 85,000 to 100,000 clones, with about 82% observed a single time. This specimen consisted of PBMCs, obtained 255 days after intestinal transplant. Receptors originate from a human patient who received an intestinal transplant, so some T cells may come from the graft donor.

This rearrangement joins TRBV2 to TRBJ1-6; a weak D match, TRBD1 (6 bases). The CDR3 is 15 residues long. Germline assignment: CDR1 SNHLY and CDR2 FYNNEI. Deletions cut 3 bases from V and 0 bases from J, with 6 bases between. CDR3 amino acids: CASSDRGSYNSPLHF. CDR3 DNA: TGTGCCAGCAGTGACAGGGGCTCCTATAATTCACCCCTCCACTTT.

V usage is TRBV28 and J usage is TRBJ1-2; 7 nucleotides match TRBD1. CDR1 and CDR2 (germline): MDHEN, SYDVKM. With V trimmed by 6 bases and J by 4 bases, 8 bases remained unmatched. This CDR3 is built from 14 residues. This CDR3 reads CASSTTGESYGYTF. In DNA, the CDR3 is TGTGCCAGCAGCACAACAGGGGAGAGCTATGGCTACACCTTC.

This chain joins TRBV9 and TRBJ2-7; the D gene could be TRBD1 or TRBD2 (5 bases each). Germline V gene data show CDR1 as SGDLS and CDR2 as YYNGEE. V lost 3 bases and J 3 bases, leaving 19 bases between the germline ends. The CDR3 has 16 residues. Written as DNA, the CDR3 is TGTGCCAGCAGCGGAACCCACCTCGGGACCCTCTACGAGCAGTACTTC. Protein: CASSGTHLGTLYEQYF.

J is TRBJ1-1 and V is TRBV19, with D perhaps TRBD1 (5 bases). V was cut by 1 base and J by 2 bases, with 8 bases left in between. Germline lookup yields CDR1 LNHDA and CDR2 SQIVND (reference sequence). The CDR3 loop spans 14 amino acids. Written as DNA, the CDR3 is TGTGCCAGTAGTATAGGCCAGGGCAACACTGAAGCTTTCTTT. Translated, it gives CASSIGQGNTEAFF. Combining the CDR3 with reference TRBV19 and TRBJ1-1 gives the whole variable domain DGGITQSPKYLFRKEGQNVTLSCEQNLNHDAMYWYRQDPGQGLRLIYYSQIVNDFQKGDIAEGYSVSREKKESFPLTVTSAQKNPTAFYLCASSIGQGNTEAFFGQGTRLTVV.

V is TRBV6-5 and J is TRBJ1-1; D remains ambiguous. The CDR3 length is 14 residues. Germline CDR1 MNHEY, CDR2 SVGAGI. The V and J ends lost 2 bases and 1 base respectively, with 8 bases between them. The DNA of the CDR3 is TGTGCCAGCAGTTACGGTGCGACGAACACTGAAGCTTTCTTT. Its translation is CASSYGATNTEAFF.

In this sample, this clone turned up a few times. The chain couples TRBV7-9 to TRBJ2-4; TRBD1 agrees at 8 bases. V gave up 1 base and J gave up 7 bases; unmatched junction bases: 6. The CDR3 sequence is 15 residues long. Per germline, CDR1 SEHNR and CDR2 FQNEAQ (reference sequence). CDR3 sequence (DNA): TGTGCCAGCAGCTTAGATGGACAGGGAATGAACATTCAGTACTTC. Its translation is CASSLDGQGMNIQYF. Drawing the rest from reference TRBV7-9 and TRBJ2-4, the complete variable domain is DTGVSQNPRHKITKRGQNVTFRCDPISEHNRLYWYRQTLGQGPEFLTYFQNEAQLEKSRLLSDRFSAERPKGSFSTLEIQRTEQGDSAMYLCASSLDGQGMNIQYFGAGTRLSVL.

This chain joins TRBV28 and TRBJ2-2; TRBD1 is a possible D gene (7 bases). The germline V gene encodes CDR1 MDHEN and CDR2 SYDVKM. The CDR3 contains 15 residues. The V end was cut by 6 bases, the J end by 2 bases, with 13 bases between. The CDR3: CASSGGTANTGELFF. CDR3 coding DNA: TGTGCCAGCAGCGGCGGGACAGCTAACACCGGGGAGCTGTTTTTT.

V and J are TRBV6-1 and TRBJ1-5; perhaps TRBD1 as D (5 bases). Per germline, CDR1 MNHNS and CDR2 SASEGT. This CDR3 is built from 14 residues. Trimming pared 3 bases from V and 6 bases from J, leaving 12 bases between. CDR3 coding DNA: TGTGCCAGCAGTGATAGTGGGGGATCTCAGCCCCAGCATTTT. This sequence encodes CASSDSGGSQPQHF.

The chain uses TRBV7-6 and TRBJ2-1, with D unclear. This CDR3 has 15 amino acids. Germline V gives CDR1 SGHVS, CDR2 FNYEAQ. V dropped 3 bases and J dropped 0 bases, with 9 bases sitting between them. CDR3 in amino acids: CASSFGQASYNEQFF. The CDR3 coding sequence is TGTGCCAGCAGCTTCGGTCAGGCCTCCTACAATGAGCAGTTCTTC.

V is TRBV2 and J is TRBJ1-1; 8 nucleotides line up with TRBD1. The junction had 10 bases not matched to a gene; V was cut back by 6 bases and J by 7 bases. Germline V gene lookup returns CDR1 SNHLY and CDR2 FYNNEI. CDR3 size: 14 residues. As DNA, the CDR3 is TGTGCCAGCAGACTGACAGGGGATGTGGGTGAAGCTTTCTTT. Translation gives CASRLTGDVGEAFF.

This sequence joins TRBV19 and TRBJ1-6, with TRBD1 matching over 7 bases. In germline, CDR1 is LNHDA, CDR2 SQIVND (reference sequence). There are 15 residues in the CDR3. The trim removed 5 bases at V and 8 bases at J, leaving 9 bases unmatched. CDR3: CASSPWGQGDSPLHF. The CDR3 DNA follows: TGTGCCAGTAGTCCTTGGGGGCAGGGGGATTCACCCCTCCACTTT.

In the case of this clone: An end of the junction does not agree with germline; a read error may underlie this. The CDR3 reads CASSPGDSLPYNEQFF. CDR3 nucleotide sequence: TGTGCTAGCAGCCCTGGGGACAGTTTGCCCTACAATGAGCAGTTCTTC. The V and J genes are TRBV7-7 and TRBJ2-1; 7 bases align to TRBD1. CDR1 and CDR2 from the germline V gene are SSHAT and FNYEAQ (reference sequence). This CDR3 is 16 amino acids long.

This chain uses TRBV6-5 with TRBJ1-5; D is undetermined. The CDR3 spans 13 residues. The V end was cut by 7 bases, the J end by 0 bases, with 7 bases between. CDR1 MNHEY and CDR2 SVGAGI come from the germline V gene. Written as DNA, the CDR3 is TGTGCCAGCAAACTTAATAGCAATCAGCCCCAGCATTTT. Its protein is CASKLNSNQPQHF.

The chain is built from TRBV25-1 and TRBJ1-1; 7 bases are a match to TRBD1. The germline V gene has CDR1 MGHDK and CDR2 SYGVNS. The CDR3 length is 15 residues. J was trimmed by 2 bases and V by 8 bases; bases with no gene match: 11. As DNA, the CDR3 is TGTGCCAGCGGCAATCCGGGACAGCAAAACACTGAAGCTTTCTTT. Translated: CASGNPGQQNTEAFF.

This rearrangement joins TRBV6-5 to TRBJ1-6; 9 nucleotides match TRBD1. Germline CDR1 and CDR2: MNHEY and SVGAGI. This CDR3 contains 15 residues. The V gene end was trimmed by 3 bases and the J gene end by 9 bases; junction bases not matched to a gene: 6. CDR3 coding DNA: TGTGCCAGCAGTTATAGGGGGGACAGGGTTTCACCCCTCCACTTT. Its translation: CASSYRGDRVSPLHF.

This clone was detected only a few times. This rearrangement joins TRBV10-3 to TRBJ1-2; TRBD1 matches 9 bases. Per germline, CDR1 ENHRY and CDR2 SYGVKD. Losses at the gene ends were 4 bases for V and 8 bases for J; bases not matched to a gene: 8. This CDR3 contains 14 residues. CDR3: CAISGAQGARGYTF. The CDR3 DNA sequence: TGTGCCATCAGTGGGGCACAGGGGGCTCGCGGCTACACCTTC.

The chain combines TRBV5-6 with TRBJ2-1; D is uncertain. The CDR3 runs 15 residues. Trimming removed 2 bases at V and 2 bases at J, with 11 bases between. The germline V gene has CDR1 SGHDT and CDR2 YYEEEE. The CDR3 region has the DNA TGTGCCAGCAGCTTCGCCCAGGTCCCCTACAATGAGCAGTTCTTC. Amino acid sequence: CASSFAQVPYNEQFF.

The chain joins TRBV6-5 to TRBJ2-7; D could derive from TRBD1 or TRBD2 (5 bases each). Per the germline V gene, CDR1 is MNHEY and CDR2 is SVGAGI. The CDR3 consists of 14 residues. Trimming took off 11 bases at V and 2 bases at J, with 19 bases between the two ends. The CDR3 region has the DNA TGTGCCGCACGAACCGGGACCGGGACCTACGAGCAGTACTTC. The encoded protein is CAARTGTGTYEQYF.

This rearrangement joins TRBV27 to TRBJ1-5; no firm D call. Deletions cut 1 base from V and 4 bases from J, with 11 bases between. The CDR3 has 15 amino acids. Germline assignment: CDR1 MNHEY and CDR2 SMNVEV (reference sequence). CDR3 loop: CASSLYGEMNQPQHF. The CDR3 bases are TGTGCCAGCAGTTTATATGGGGAGATGAATCAGCCCCAGCATTTT.

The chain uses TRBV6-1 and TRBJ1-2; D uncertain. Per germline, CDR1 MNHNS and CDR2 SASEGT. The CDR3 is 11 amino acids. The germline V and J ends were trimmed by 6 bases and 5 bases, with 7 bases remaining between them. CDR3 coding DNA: TGTGCCAGCAGCCGGCAGTATGGCTACACCTTC. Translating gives CASSRQYGYTF.

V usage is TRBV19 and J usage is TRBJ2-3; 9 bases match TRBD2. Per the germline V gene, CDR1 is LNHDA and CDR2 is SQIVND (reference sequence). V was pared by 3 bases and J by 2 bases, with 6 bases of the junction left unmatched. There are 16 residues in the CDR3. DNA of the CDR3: TGTGCCAGTAGTATCGGCGGGAGGGCCCTCACAGATACGCAGTATTTT. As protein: CASSIGGRALTDTQYF. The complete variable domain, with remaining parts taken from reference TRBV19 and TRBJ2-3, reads DGGITQSPKYLFRKEGQNVTLSCEQNLNHDAMYWYRQDPGQGLRLIYYSQIVNDFQKGDIAEGYSVSREKKESFPLTVTSAQKNPTAFYLCASSIGGRALTDTQYFGPGTRLTVL.

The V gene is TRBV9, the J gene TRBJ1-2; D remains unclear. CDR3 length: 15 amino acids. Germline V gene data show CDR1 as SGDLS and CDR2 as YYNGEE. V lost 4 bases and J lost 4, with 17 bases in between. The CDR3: CASSSDGPQIYGYTF. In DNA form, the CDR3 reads TGTGCCAGCAGCTCCGACGGACCGCAGATCTATGGCTACACCTTC.

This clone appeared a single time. The CDR3 sequence: CASGDPTGYEQYF. The CDR3 nucleotides are TGTGCCAGCGGGGACCCCACGGGCTACGAGCAGTACTTC. The rearrangement joins TRBV6-5 to TRBJ2-7; TRBD1 or TRBD2 may be the D gene (5 bases each). Germline V gene sequence: CDR1 MNHEY, CDR2 SVGAGI. The CDR3 spans 13 residues. With 8 bases removed from V and 3 bases from J, the gap between germline ends came to 14 bases.

CDR3 bases: TGCAGCGTTGAAGTCCCGGGACAGGGGGCTCCTAACTATGGCTACACCTTC. Translation gives CSVEVPGQGAPNYGYTF. V and J are TRBV29-1 and TRBJ1-2; TRBD1 matches 12 bases. This CDR3 is built from 17 residues. V shed 1 base and J 0 bases; nucleotides not matched to a gene: 6. CDR1 is SQVTM and CDR2 is ANQGSEA in the germline V gene.

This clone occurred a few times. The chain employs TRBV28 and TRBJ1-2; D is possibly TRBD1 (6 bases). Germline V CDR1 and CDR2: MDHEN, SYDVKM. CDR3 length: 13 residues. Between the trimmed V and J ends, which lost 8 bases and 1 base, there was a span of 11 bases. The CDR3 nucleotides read TGTGCCAGCGGGACATATTTTAACTATGGCTACACCTTC. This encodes CASGTYFNYGYTF.